These T cell receptor beta chains were read from a single sample in a study of T cells in pancreatic ductal adenocarcinoma. The repertoire was sequenced with immunoSEQ multiplex PCR; TCRdb's copy has only in-frame clones and lacks some. The sample contains tens of thousands of clones, about 92% of which appear only once. The sequencing input was PBMCs. These TCRs come from a human donor with pancreatic ductal adenocarcinoma. CDR3s include the opening cysteine and the closing phenylalanine or tryptophan. The order of the fields is D gene, J gene, V gene, clone size, CDR3 DNA, CDR3 protein. The D gene is left open where the match is weak. The listing skips clone size in some rows; elsewhere it reads once, few, many or a size class.

>TRBD1|TRBJ2-2|TRBV18|-
TGTGCCAGCTCACAGGGACAGTCCACCGGGGAGCTGTTTTTT
CASSQGQSTGELFF
>-|TRBJ1-5|TRBV23-1|once
TGCGCCAGCAACCCCCGGGGGGAGGGAAGCAATCAGCCCCAGCATTTT
CASNPRGEGSNQPQHF
>TRBD1|TRBJ1-1|TRBV27|-
TGTGCCAGCAGGGACAGGGGGCTTACTGAAGCTTTCTTT
CASRDRGLTEAFF
>-|TRBJ1-2|TRBV6-5|-
TGTGCCAGCAACCCGGGGAAGGGCTATGGCTACACCTTC
CASNPGKGYGYTF
>-|TRBJ2-2|TRBV18|once
TGTGCCAGCTCAGCCGGGATAAACACCGGGGAGCTGTTTTTT
CASSAGINTGELFF
>-|TRBJ2-7|TRBV5-4|few
TGTGCCAGCAGTTCCCCCGGGGGCACCTACGAGCAGTACTTC
CASSSPGGTYEQYF
>TRBD1|TRBJ2-1|TRBV19|once
TGTGCCAGTATCGACAGGGGGCTGGGGAATGAGCAGTTCTTC
CASIDRGLGNEQFF
>-|TRBJ2-3|TRBV7-9|-
TGTGCCAGCAGCTTAGCGACCATAGAGGGACGAAGCACAGATACGCAGTATTTT
CASSLATIEGRSTDTQYF
>TRBD1|TRBJ1-2|TRBV4-1|-
TGCGCCAGCAGCCAGAGGGACAGGGGGAACTATGGCTACACCTTC
CASSQRDRGNYGYTF
>-|TRBJ2-7|TRBV19|-
TGTGCCAGTACCCGAGGTATTGGGACCTCCTACGAGCAGTACTTC
CASTRGIGTSYEQYF
>-|TRBJ2-3|TRBV11-3|-
TGTGCCAGCAGCCAAGGGGGTCCAGATACGCAGTATTTT
CASSQGGPDTQYF
>-|TRBJ1-1|TRBV7-9|once
TGTGCCGGGGACAACAGGGTCCCTGAAGCTTTCTTT
CAGDNRVPEAFF
>-|TRBJ2-3|TRBV1|-
TGCACCAGCAGCCAATCCCGGCCTAGCGGGACGGGGGGGGACACAGATACGCAGTATTTT
CTSSQSRPSGTGGDTDTQYF
>-|TRBJ1-5|TRBV6-5|once
TGTGCCAGCAGTTACGAGCGGTCCACAGGGCCCCAGCATTTT
CASSYERSTGPQHF
>TRBD1|TRBJ1-1|TRBV7-2|once
TGTGCCAGCAGCCCGTGGACAGGAGCGAACACTGAAGCTTTCTTT
CASSPWTGANTEAFF
>-|TRBJ1-5|TRBV19|-
TGTGCCACTCGAGCGGGATGGTCCAATCAGCCCCAGCATTTT
CATRAGWSNQPQHF
>TRBD2|TRBJ2-1|TRBV9|few
TGTGCCAGCAGCGCGCAGACTAGCATTGGGTTGGAGCAGTTCTTC
CASSAQTSIGLEQFF
>-|TRBJ1-1|TRBV28|-
TGTGCCAGCAGTTCCAGAGCAAGAGAAGCTTTCTTT
CASSSRAREAFF
>TRBD2|TRBJ2-1|TRBV27|once
TGTGCCAGCAGTCCCTCAACGGGACTAACGTTGGGGTATGAGCAGTTCTTC
CASSPSTGLTLGYEQFF
>-|TRBJ1-3|TRBV30|-
TGTGCCTGGAGGCAACTCGGCAGGGGTTTGCAGGACACCATATATTTT
CAWRQLGRGLQDTIYF
>-|TRBJ2-3|TRBV5-8|-
TGTGCCAGCAGCTTGAAGGGGGGAACAGATACGCAGTATTTT
CASSLKGGTDTQYF
>-|TRBJ2-3|TRBV6-6|-
TGTGCCAGCAGGCAGGGTACCGATACGCAGTATTTT
CASRQGTDTQYF
>-|TRBJ1-5|TRBV19|-
TGTGCCAGTAGTATAGGGTGGAGGGGGAGGGCTAGCAATCAGCCCCAGCATTTT
CASSIGWRGRASNQPQHF
>-|TRBJ1-3|TRBV6-1|-
TGTGCCAGCATTAGCGCTGGAAACACCATATATTTT
CASISAGNTIYF
>-|TRBJ2-2|TRBV11-3|few
TGTGCCAGCAGCCACCGGGACCCCGGGGAGCTGTTTTTT
CASSHRDPGELFF
>TRBD2|TRBJ2-1|TRBV6-5|-
TGTGCCAGCAGCAGACTAGCCAGCTCCTACAATGAGCAGTTCTTC
CASSRLASSYNEQFF
>-|TRBJ2-1|TRBV7-2|-
TGTGCCAGCAGCTCTTCGGGGGTATCCTACAATGAGCAGTTCTTC
CASSSSGVSYNEQFF
>-|TRBJ1-2|TRBV10-3|-
TGTGCCATCAGTGAGTCGGGGGGCGGCTACACCTTC
CAISESGGGYTF
>-|TRBJ2-7|TRBV27|-
TGTGCCAGCAGCCTTCTGGGGAGTGCCTACGAGCAGTACTTC
CASSLLGSAYEQYF
>-|TRBJ1-5|TRBV7-2|-
TGTGCCAGCAGCCCCTGGGGGGGAAGTCAGCCCCAGCATTTT
CASSPWGGSQPQHF
>TRBD1|TRBJ1-1|TRBV28|-
TGTGCCAGCAGTTTACTCCCGGGACAGGGGGGCGAAGCTTTCTTT
CASSLLPGQGGEAFF
>-|TRBJ2-1|TRBV29-1|-
TGCAGCGTCTTAAGCTCCTACAATGAGCAGTTCTTC
CSVLSSYNEQFF
>TRBD2|TRBJ2-2|TRBV7-6|-
TGTGCCAGCAGCCCCGGTAGCGGGAGGGTCACCGGGGAGCTGTTTTTT
CASSPGSGRVTGELFF
>-|TRBJ1-3|TRBV7-2|-
TGTGCCAGCAGCCCCAGACAGAGAAACACCATATATTTT
CASSPRQRNTIYF
>TRBD1|TRBJ1-1|TRBV5-5|-
TGTGCCAGCAGCTCTTCCGGGACAGCGAACACTGAAGCTTTCTTT
CASSSSGTANTEAFF
>-|TRBJ2-7|TRBV6-5|few
TGTGCCAGCAGTTACGCTACAGACGGAGGCTACGAGCAGTACTTC
CASSYATDGGYEQYF
>-|TRBJ2-5|TRBV7-9|-
TGTGCCAGCAGCCAACAAGTGGGGACGACCCAGTACTTC
CASSQQVGTTQYF
>-|TRBJ1-1|TRBV5-4|-
TGTGCCAGCAGCTTCCCGTCGGACACTGAAGCTTTCTTT
CASSFPSDTEAFF
>TRBD1|TRBJ2-2|TRBV18|-
TGTGCCAGCTCCCTTGGTGCGAGGGGGCGAACCGGGGAGCTGTTTTTT
CASSLGARGRTGELFF
>-|TRBJ1-4|TRBV6-5|-
TGTGCCATCAAGGCAGGCGAGAATGAAAAACTGTTTTTT
CAIKAGENEKLFF
>-|TRBJ1-2|TRBV2|-
TGTGCCAGCAGTGGGAGGGGGACTCTTACTAACTATGGCTACACCTTC
CASSGRGTLTNYGYTF
>-|TRBJ2-2|TRBV19|-
TGTGCCAGTAGTATCTCAGGGACCGGGGAGCTGTTTTTT
CASSISGTGELFF
>TRBD1|TRBJ1-5|TRBV28|once
TGTGCCAGCAGGCCGGGACAGAGCAATCAGCCCCAGCATTTT
CASRPGQSNQPQHF
>-|TRBJ2-3|TRBV19|once
TGTGCCAGTAGTATAGATGGCCGAGTGACAGATACGCAGTATTTT
CASSIDGRVTDTQYF